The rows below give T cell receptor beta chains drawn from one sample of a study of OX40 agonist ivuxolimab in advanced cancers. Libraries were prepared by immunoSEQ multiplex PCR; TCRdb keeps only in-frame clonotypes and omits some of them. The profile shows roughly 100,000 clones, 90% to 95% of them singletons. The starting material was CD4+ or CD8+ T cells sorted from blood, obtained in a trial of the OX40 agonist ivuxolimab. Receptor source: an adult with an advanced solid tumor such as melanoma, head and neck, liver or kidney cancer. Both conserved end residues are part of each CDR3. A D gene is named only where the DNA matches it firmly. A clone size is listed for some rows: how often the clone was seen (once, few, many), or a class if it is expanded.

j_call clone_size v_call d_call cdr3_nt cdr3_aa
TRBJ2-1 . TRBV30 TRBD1 TGTGCCTGGAGTCCAATCTCAGGACAGGGAACTGAGCAGTTCTTC CAWSPISGQGTEQFF
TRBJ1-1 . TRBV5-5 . TGTGCCAGCAGCTACAGTTGGAACACTGAAGCTTTCTTT CASSYSWNTEAFF
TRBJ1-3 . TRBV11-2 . TGTGCCAGCAGCTTCACTATCGGAAACACCATATATTTT CASSFTIGNTIYF
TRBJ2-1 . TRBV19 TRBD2 TGTGCCAGTAAGCGGGGCAGACCATACAATGAGCAGTTCTTC CASKRGRPYNEQFF
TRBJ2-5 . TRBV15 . TGTGCCACCAGCAGAGTTGGAAGTTTTCAAGAGACCCAGTACTTC CATSRVGSFQETQYF
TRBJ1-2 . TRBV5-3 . TGTGCCAGCAGCTCGCCAGGGTTCCCTAACTATGGCTACACCTTC CASSSPGFPNYGYTF
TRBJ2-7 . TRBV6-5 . TGTGCCAGCAGTTACTCTAGGGGCTACGAGCAGTACTTC CASSYSRGYEQYF
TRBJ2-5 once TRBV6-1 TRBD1 TGTGCCAGCAGTGGCTGGTTAGGACAGGGGGCGGGGGAGACCCAGTACTTC CASSGWLGQGAGETQYF
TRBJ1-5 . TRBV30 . TGTGCCTGGAGGAAGGGCCGGGGAAGCAATCAGCCCCAGCATTTT CAWRKGRGSNQPQHF
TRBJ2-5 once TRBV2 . TGTGCCAGCAGTAGAGAGACCCAGTACTTC CASSRETQYF
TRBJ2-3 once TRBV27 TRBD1 TGTGCCAGCAGTTCATTAGACAGGGTGGAAACGCAGTATTTT CASSSLDRVETQYF
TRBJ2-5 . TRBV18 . TGTGCCAGCTCACCGGGGAATGGAGAGACCCAGTACTTC CASSPGNGETQYF
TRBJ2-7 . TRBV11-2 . TGTGCCAGCAGCTTACAATACAAGGGAATCAAATCCTTC CASSLQYKGIKSF
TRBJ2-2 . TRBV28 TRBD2 TGTGCCAGCAGTCGCCTTGGACTAGGGGAAGGCGGGGAGCTGTTTTTT CASSRLGLGEGGELFF
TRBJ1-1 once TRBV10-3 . TGTGCCACCCAGGGTTCGTCTGAAGCTTTCTTT CATQGSSEAFF
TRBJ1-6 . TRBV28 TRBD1 TGTGCCAGCAGGGGCGGGACAGCCAGGTCACCCCTCCACTTT CASRGGTARSPLHF
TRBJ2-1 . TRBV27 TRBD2 TGTGCCAGCAGGGAAGCGGGGTTCTACAATGAGCAGTTCTTC CASREAGFYNEQFF
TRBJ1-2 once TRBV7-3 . TGTGCCAGCAGCTTAGGTGCAGCTAACTATGGCTACACCTTC CASSLGAANYGYTF
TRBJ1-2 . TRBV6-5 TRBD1 TGTGCCAGCAGAAAACCTCAGGGGGCTCCTGGCTACACCTTC CASRKPQGAPGYTF
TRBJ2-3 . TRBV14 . TGTGCCAGCAGCCAAGCCCCCACAGATACGCAGTATTTT CASSQAPTDTQYF
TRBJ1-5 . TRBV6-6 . TGTGCCAGCAGTCCCTGGAATCAGCCCCAGCATTTT CASSPWNQPQHF
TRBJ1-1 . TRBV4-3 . TGCGCCAGCAGCAGACTAGTGAACACTGAAGCTTTCTTT CASSRLVNTEAFF
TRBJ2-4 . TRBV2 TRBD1 TGTGCCAGCAGCGGGGGACAGGCCCTAATTCAGTACTTC CASSGGQALIQYF
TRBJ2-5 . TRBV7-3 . TGTGCCAGCAGCTTAAGTCGAGAGACCCAGTACTTC CASSLSRETQYF
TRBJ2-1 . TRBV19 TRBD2 TGTGCCAGTACCGGACTAGCGGTGGTAGGTGAGCAGTTCTTC CASTGLAVVGEQFF